This T cell receptor (beta chain) is drawn from a study of T cells in Graves' hyperthyroidism and ophthalmopathy. This clonotype was seen more than once but under ten times. What it recognizes is unknown. A much larger clone sits a single nucleotide away, making a read error possible. RNA transcripts were the template for amplifying TCR beta CDR3 regions. First-round RT-PCR targeting the TCR CDR3 was performed with the HTBI primer set. Using its own MiXCR run on the multiplex PCR reads, TCRdb lists one record per CDR3 protein. The profile covers roughly 420,000 distinct CDR3 sequences, with roughly 14% appearing a single time and around 7% taken by the ten largest. The study, taken as a whole, reports: A 13 V-J signature model discriminated ophthalmopathy versus stable hyperthyroidism.

Looked up from germline, CDR1 is SGHNT and CDR2 is YENEEA. The length of the CDR3 is 14 residues. V was clipped by 3 bases and J by 7 bases, with 15 bases between them. No ophthalmopathy progression within 18 months constituted stable Graves' hyperthyroidism. This clonotype originated in a woman between 18 and 29 years old with Graves' hyperthyroidism. Input material: blood. This chain uses TRBV11-3 with TRBJ2-5, with D perhaps TRBD2 (6 bases). CDR3 protein: CASSFHHQEGTQYF. The CDR3 nucleotides read TGTGCCAGCAGCTTCCACCATCAGGAGGGGACCCAGTACTTC.